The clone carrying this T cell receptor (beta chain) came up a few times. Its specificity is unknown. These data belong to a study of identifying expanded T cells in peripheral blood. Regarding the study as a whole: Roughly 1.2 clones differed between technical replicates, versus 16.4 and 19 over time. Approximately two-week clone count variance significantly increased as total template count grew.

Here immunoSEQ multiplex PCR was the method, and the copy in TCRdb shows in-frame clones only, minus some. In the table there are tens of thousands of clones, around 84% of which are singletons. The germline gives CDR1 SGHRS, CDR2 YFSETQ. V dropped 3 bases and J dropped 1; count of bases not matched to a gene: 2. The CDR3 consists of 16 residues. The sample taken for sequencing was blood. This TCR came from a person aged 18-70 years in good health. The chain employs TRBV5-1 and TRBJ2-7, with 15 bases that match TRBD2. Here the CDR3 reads CASSYGLAGGSYEQYF. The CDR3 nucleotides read TGCGCCAGCAGCTATGGACTAGCGGGAGGGTCCTACGAGCAGTACTTC.